Listed below are T cell receptor beta chains from one sample, sequenced in a study of blood T cells in healthy people across ages. TCRdb re-called the 5' RACE reads through MiXCR, storing one row per CDR3 protein. The table includes around 620,000 distinct CDR3 sequences, 27% detected once. The sample comprised blood. Source of these receptors: a woman in her sixties or seventies in good health. The CDR3 runs from the conserved cysteine through the conserved F or W. The D gene is left open where the match is weak. The size entry is marked missing in some rows and otherwise reads once, few, many or a size class.

>TRBJ2-5|TRBV28|.|TRBD1
CASTTDRGPETQYF
TGTGCCAGTACAACGGACAGGGGGCCGGAGACCCAGTACTTC
>TRBJ2-5|TRBV6-6|few|TRBD1
CASNAPDRRETQYF
TGTGCCAGCAACGCCCCGGACAGGCGCGAGACCCAGTACTTC
>TRBJ2-2|TRBV27|.|.
CASSPGRGASTGELFF
TGTGCCAGCAGCCCCGGTCGGGGGGCAAGCACCGGGGAGCTGTTTTTT
>TRBJ2-2|TRBV2|.|.
CASRGMGGELFF
TGTGCCAGCAGGGGTATGGGCGGGGAGCTGTTTTTT
>TRBJ2-3|TRBV9|few|.
CASSEPGDITDTQYF
TGTGCCAGCAGCGAGCCGGGCGATATCACAGATACGCAGTATTTT
>TRBJ1-1|TRBV2|.|.
CASITGWNTEAFF
TGTGCCAGCATTACAGGGTGGAACACTGAAGCTTTCTTT
>TRBJ2-5|TRBV4-3|few|TRBD2
CASSQGRTSGRETQYF
TGCGCCAGCAGCCAAGGAAGGACTAGCGGGCGTGAGACCCAGTACTTC
>TRBJ2-1|TRBV7-9|few|TRBD1
CASSFVIPGGNEQFF
TGTGCCAGCAGCTTCGTCATCCCAGGGGGAAATGAGCAGTTCTTC
>TRBJ2-3|TRBV5-6|.|.
CASSFGGTTDTQYF
TGTGCCAGCAGCTTCGGGGGAACCACAGATACGCAGTATTTT
>TRBJ1-4|TRBV2|few|TRBD1
CASSSNRGQGEKLFF
TGTGCCAGCAGCTCCAACAGGGGGCAGGGGGAAAAACTGTTTTTT
>TRBJ2-7|TRBV10-3|.|.
CAISGAVNEQYF
TGTGCCATCAGTGGGGCCGTAAACGAGCAGTACTTC
>TRBJ2-7|TRBV20-1|.|TRBD1
CSATTPGTGMYEQYF
TGCAGTGCTACCACGCCCGGGACAGGGATGTACGAGCAGTACTTC
>TRBJ2-3|TRBV20-1|.|TRBD2
CSAVAGGFTDTQYF
TGCAGTGCAGTAGCGGGGGGCTTCACAGATACGCAGTATTTT
>TRBJ2-7|TRBV7-2|few|.
CASSLDHRAASHEQYF
TGTGCCAGCAGCTTAGATCACAGGGCGGCCTCCCACGAGCAGTACTTC
>TRBJ2-2|TRBV20-1|once|TRBD2
CSAMRRTSGPTGELFF
TGCAGTGCTATGAGGCGAACTAGCGGACCCACCGGGGAGCTGTTTTTT
>TRBJ2-5|TRBV5-1|.|TRBD1
CAGSPDRVRETQYF
TGCGCCGGCAGCCCCGACAGGGTGAGAGAGACCCAGTACTTC
>TRBJ2-1|TRBV10-3|few|TRBD1
CAISGTGGDREQFF
TGTGCCATCAGTGGGACAGGGGGGGATCGGGAGCAGTTCTTC
>TRBJ2-5|TRBV6-5|few|TRBD2
CASSTRLAGGPDQETQYF
TGTGCCAGCAGTACCCGACTAGCGGGGGGGCCGGACCAAGAGACCCAGTACTTC
>TRBJ2-7|TRBV11-3|few|.
CASSLEGTAYEQYF
TGTGCCAGCAGCTTAGAGGGTACCGCCTACGAGCAGTACTTC
>TRBJ2-3|TRBV11-2|.|TRBD2
CASNPSGYTDTQYF
TGTGCCAGCAACCCTAGCGGGTACACAGATACGCAGTATTTT
>TRBJ2-1|TRBV6-6|few|TRBD2
CASSYPGLAGHNEQFF
TGTGCCAGCAGTTACCCGGGACTAGCGGGCCACAATGAGCAGTTCTTC
>TRBJ1-2|TRBV2|few|TRBD1
CASRADRNANYGYTF
TGTGCCAGCAGGGCGGACAGGAACGCTAACTATGGCTACACCTTC
>TRBJ1-2|TRBV3-1|many|.
CASSQESSGRRNYGYTF
TGTGCCAGCAGCCAAGAAAGTTCGGGACGGAGGAACTATGGCTACACCTTC